This TCR beta chain was found in a study of T cell repertoires in cytomegalovirus infection. General study results and limits: HLA-C-restricted CMV-specific TCR beta clonotypes prevailed in the ex vivo response.

Comments on this clonotype: Its specificity is unknown.

TCRdb re-called the reads through MiXCR, storing one row per CDR3 protein. The sample has 650,000 to 900,000 distinct CDR3 sequences, under 35% seen once. The CDR3 extends over 15 amino acids. V shed 7 bases and J shed 1 base, with 13 bases lying between them. This sample comprised cultured CD8+ T cells from PBMCs, obtained from culture after CMV antigen stimulation. The TCR was taken from a human donor in good health (CMV status not recorded). Some clones in this sample may be carry-over from other donors' samples. The J gene is TRBJ2-2, the V gene TRBV7-1; D is unclear. TRBV7-1 is reported as an ORF; its role is uncertain. CDR3 coding DNA: TGTGCCAGCAAGCCGGTACGGATGAACACCGGGGAGCTGTTTTTT. It specifies CASKPVRMNTGELFF.